This TCR beta chain was found in a study of T cells after yellow fever vaccination. Notes on the study in general: Re-detected after boosting: most primary clones, about 95% of CD4 and 80% to 90% of CD8.

5'RACE template switching produced TCR cDNA carrying a universal primer site and UMIs. TCRdb used MiXCR to reprocess the 5' RACE reads, holding one entry per CDR3 protein. The top ten hold roughly a fifth of the sample, which has about 320,000 distinct CDR3 sequences, approximately 4.5% seen once. This clonotype was picked up many times. Antigen: not known. The germline CDR1 and CDR2 sequences are MDHEN and SYDVKM. The CDR3 runs 17 residues. V lost 2 bases, J lost 5 bases, and 10 bases stayed unmatched. The input for sequencing was PBMCs, taken 15 days after the yellow fever booster vaccination. J is TRBJ2-1 and V is TRBV28, with 9 bases lining up with TRBD2. The TCR sequence derives from a man between 18 and 35 years old who received the YFV17D yellow fever vaccine. The CDR3 protein is CASSLERGAPFNNEQFF. Here the CDR3 DNA reads TGTGCCAGCAGTTTAGAGCGGGGGGCTCCCTTCAACAATGAGCAGTTCTTC.